A single sample gave rise to the 9 T cell receptor beta chains below, sequenced in a study of T cells in lung cancer brain metastases. Libraries were prepared by immunoSEQ multiplex PCR; TCRdb keeps only in-frame clonotypes and omits some of them. The sample holds about 7,000 clones; approximately 90% are singletons and the top ten take under 5.5%. The sample comprised tumor tissue from the primary lung tumor. All receptors derive from a man aged 45-65 years with non-small cell lung cancer.

This clone was recorded once. The gene calls are TRBV7-2 and TRBJ1-2, with D perhaps matching TRBD1 (5 bases). The CDR3 is made up of 14 amino acids. The V gene lost 3 bases and the J gene lost 4 bases, with 12 bases spanning the gap. Germline V CDR1 and CDR2: SGHTA, FQGNSA. The CDR3 here is CASSFSHRGYGYTF. In DNA form, the CDR3 reads TGTGCCAGCAGCTTTTCACATAGGGGCTATGGCTACACCTTC. The entire variable domain, with the rest obtained from reference TRBV7-2 and TRBJ1-2, is as follows: GAGVSQSPSNKVTEKGKDVELRCDPISGHTALYWYRQSLGQGLEFLIYFQGNSAPDKSGLPSDRFSAERTGGSVSTLTIQRTQQEDSAVYLCASSFSHRGYGYTFGSGTRLTVV.

V is TRBV12-5 and J is TRBJ2-7; a possible D gene is TRBD1 (6 bases). This CDR3 is 14 amino acids long. Germline-derived CDR1 and CDR2 are LGHNT and FRNRAP. V was trimmed by 5 bases and J by 3 bases, leaving 14 bases between them. This chain's CDR3 is CASGAGQTYYEQYF. As DNA, the CDR3 is TGTGCTAGTGGTGCAGGACAGACTTACTACGAGCAGTACTTC. Filled out from reference TRBV12-5 and TRBJ2-7, the complete variable domain reads DARVTQTPRHKVTEMGQEVTMRCQPILGHNTVFWYRQTMMQGLELLAYFRNRAPLDDSGMPKDRFSAEMPDATLATLKIQPSEPRDSAVYFCASGAGQTYYEQYFGPGTRLTVT.

The J gene is TRBJ1-2, the V gene TRBV5-1; TRBD1 agrees at 7 bases. In germline, CDR1 is SGHRS, CDR2 YFSETQ. The ends lost 2 bases at V and 0 bases at J; junction bases unmatched: 1. The CDR3 runs 14 residues. The CDR3 loop is CASSFQGANYGYTF. As DNA, the CDR3 is TGCGCCAGCAGCTTTCAGGGGGCTAACTATGGCTACACCTTC.

The chain couples TRBV6-5 to TRBJ1-5, with 8 bases lining up with TRBD1. Germline trimming cut 4 bases from V and 10 bases from J; bases unmatched to any gene: 15. Germline V lookup: CDR1 MNHEY, CDR2 SVGAGI. The CDR3 is 16 amino acids. In DNA, the CDR3 is TGTGCCAGCAGTTTCAGGGACAGGATTGTCTCCTTACCCCAGCATTTT. This sequence encodes CASSFRDRIVSLPQHF.

This clone was seen a few times. Additional DNA sequences in this sample encode the identical CDR3. This chain connects TRBV5-4 to TRBJ1-4; D is ambiguous. The CDR3 contains 15 residues. Germline loops: CDR1 SGHNT, CDR2 YYREEE (reference sequence). V was trimmed by 2 bases and J by 3 bases, leaving 11 bases between them. The CDR3 reads CASSFMDRSNEKLFF. The DNA for the CDR3 is TGTGCCAGCAGCTTCATGGACCGATCTAATGAAAAACTGTTTTTT. Variable domain in full (rest from reference TRBV5-4 and TRBJ1-4): ETGVTQSPTHLIKTRGQQVTLRCSSQSGHNTVSWYQQALGQGPQFIFQYYREEENGRGNFPPRFSGLQFPNYSSELNVNALELDDSALYLCASSFMDRSNEKLFFGSGTQLSVL.

V usage is TRBV10-1 and J usage is TRBJ2-2; D unclear. Germline CDR1 and CDR2: WNHNN and SYGVQD (reference sequence). The V end was cut by 5 bases, the J end by 2 bases, with 9 bases between. The CDR3 loop spans 14 amino acids. The CDR3 DNA reads TGCGCCAGCAGTTTCGAGCTTAACACCGGGGAGCTGTTTTTT. Amino acids: CASSFELNTGELFF.

This clone was seen once. The rearrangement links TRBV27 to TRBJ2-7; D call uncertain. Germline lookup yields CDR1 MNHEY and CDR2 SMNVEV (reference sequence). Between the trimmed V and J ends, which lost 0 bases and 0 bases, there was a span of 6 bases. This CDR3 contains 14 residues. The DNA of the CDR3 is TGTGCCAGCAGTTTATCAGATATCTCCTACGAGCAGTACTTC. This codes for CASSLSDISYEQYF.

This chain joins TRBV7-9 and TRBJ2-7, with D possibly matching TRBD2 (7 bases). CDR3 size: 12 residues. CDR1 is SEHNR and CDR2 is FQNEAQ in the germline V gene (reference sequence). The ends were cut back, 5 bases at V and 5 bases at J, with 10 bases in the middle. The CDR3 DNA is TGTGCCAGCAGCCCCGGGGGGCACGAGCAGTACTTC. Amino acid sequence: CASSPGGHEQYF.

The genes are TRBV7-9 and TRBJ1-1; D gene ambiguous. Germline V gives CDR1 SEHNR, CDR2 FQNEAQ (reference sequence). Trimming shortened V by 8 bases and J by 1 base, and 17 bases separated the two germline ends. The CDR3 contains 15 residues. The CDR3 DNA reads TGTGCCAGCCAAACTATGAGGCTTGGGAACACTGAAGCTTTCTTT. Translation: CASQTMRLGNTEAFF.